This T cell receptor (beta chain) was recorded in a study of CD8+CD57+ T cells in acquired aplastic anemia. Study in general: The mean DNA yield obtained from sorted CD4+ and CD8+ cells came to approximately 3 ug. Healthy donor sequencing depth: 8.5 million to 10.8 million CD4+, some 11 million CD8+ reads.

TCR beta VDJ and CDR3 profiles were obtained from a genomic DNA template. TCRdb re-derived calls from the reads in MiXCR, one entry per CDR3 protein. The repertoire holds approximately 200,000 distinct CDR3 sequences, with approximately 49% as singletons. The study, taken as a whole, reports: Patients and controls were not found to differ significantly in CD8+ Simpson's diversity. Patients and controls shared 25 to 35 CD8+ CDR3 sequences, highly expressed in patients.

Of note for this clonotype: Its antigen is not identified.

What was sequenced was sorted CD4+, CD8+, or CD8+CD57+ T cells (not recorded which) from PBMCs. The source is a human donor in good health, serving as a control.

CDR3 DNA sequence: TGTGCCAGCAGCTCCGGACTAGTTAGTGAGCAGTTCTTC. Protein product: CASSSGLVSEQFF. V is TRBV11-3 and J is TRBJ2-1; 7 nucleotides align to TRBD2. This CDR3 contains 13 residues. V shed 4 bases, J shed 9 bases, and the junction held 6 bases outside the gene matches. Germline CDR1 is SGHNT and CDR2 is YENEEA.